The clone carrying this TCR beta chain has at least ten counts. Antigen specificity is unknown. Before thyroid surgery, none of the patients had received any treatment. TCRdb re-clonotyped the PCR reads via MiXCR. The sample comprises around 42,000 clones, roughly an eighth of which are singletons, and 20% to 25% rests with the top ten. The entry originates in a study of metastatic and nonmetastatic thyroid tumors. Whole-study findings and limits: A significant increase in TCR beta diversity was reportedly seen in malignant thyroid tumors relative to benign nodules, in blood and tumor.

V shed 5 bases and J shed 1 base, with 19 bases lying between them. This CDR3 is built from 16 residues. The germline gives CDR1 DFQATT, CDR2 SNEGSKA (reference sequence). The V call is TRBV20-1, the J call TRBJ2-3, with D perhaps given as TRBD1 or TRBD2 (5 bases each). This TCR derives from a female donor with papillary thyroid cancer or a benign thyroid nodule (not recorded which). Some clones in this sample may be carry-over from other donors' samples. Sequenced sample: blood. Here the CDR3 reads CSAGGSRGPGTDTQYF. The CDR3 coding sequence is TGCAGTGCTGGAGGCTCAAGGGGCCCAGGCACAGATACGCAGTATTTT.